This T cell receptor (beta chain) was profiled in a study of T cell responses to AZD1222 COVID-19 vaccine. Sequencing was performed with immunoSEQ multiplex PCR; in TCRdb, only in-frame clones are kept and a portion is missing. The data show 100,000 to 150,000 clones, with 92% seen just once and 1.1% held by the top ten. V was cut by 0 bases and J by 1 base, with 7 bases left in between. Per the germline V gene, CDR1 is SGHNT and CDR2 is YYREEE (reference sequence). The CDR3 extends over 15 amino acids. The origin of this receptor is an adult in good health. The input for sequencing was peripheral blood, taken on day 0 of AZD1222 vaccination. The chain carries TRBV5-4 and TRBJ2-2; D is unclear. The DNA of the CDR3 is TGTGCCAGCAGCTTGGGTGGGGTGAACACCGGGGAGCTGTTTTTT. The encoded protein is CASSLGGVNTGELFF.